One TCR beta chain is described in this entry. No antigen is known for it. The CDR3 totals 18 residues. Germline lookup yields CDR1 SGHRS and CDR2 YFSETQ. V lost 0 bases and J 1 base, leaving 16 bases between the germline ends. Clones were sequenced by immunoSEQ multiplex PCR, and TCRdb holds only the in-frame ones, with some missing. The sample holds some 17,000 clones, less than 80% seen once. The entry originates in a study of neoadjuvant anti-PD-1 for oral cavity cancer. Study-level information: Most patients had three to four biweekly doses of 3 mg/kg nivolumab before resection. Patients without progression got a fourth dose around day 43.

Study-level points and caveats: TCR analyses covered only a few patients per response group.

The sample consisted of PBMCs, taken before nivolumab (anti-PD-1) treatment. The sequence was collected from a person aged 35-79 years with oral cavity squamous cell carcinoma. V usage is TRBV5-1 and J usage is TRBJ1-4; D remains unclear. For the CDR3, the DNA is TGCGCCAGCAGCTTGGCTTCACAGTACCCTGTAACTAATGAAAAACTGTTTTTT. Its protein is CASSLASQYPVTNEKLFF.